These T cell receptor beta chains were read from a single sample in a study of T cells in Graves' hyperthyroidism and ophthalmopathy. TCRdb independently ran MiXCR on the multiplex PCR reads; one entry per CDR3 protein. The sample has hundreds of thousands of distinct CDR3 sequences; around 39% are singletons. The sequencing input was blood. All receptors derive from a man between 18 and 35 years old with Graves' hyperthyroidism. Both conserved end residues are part of each CDR3. The order of the fields is D gene, J gene, clone size, V gene, CDR3 DNA, CDR3 protein. D genes are given only for firm matches. Clone size is not always given. Where it is, it says once, few, many or a class for expanded clones.

d_gene: .
j_gene: TRBJ2-7
abundance: many
v_gene: TRBV7-9
CDR3nt: TGTGCCAGCAGCTTAGGGGAGCTTTACGAGCAGTACTTC
CDR3aa: CASSLGELYEQYF

d_gene: .
j_gene: TRBJ2-5
abundance: .
v_gene: TRBV7-8
CDR3nt: TGCGCCAGCCAAAAGAGGGGGAACGACCCCCAAGAGACCCAGTACTTC
CDR3aa: CASQKRGNDPQETQYF

d_gene: .
j_gene: TRBJ1-5
abundance: many
v_gene: TRBV12-3/TRBV12-4
CDR3nt: TGTGCCAGCAGTCCACAGGGAGGATTTCAGCCCCAGCATTTT
CDR3aa: CASSPQGGFQPQHF

d_gene: .
j_gene: TRBJ1-1
abundance: .
v_gene: TRBV5-1
CDR3nt: TGCGCCAGCAGCGCCTGGGGGGACACTTCGACTGAAGCTTTCTTT
CDR3aa: CASSAWGDTSTEAFF

d_gene: .
j_gene: TRBJ1-2
abundance: .
v_gene: TRBV10-3
CDR3nt: TGTGCCATCAGTGAGTCGACCGGGGGCTACACCTTC
CDR3aa: CAISESTGGYTF

d_gene: .
j_gene: TRBJ2-7
abundance: .
v_gene: TRBV9
CDR3nt: TGTGCCAGCAGCGCTGACGGTAGCGGCTCCTACGAGCAGTACTTC
CDR3aa: CASSADGSGSYEQYF

d_gene: TRBD1
j_gene: TRBJ2-2
abundance: .
v_gene: TRBV7-6
CDR3nt: TGTGCCAGCAGCTTAGGGACAGGTGACGCCGGGGAGCTGTTTTTT
CDR3aa: CASSLGTGDAGELFF

d_gene: .
j_gene: TRBJ2-5
abundance: many
v_gene: TRBV7-8
CDR3nt: TGTGCCAGCAGTCCCGGCCAGTCTGGACAGACCCAGTACTTC
CDR3aa: CASSPGQSGQTQYF

d_gene: .
j_gene: TRBJ2-2
abundance: once
v_gene: TRBV7-9
CDR3nt: TGTGCCAGCGGCTTGGGAGCGAACACCGGGGAGCTGTTTTTT
CDR3aa: CASGLGANTGELFF

d_gene: .
j_gene: TRBJ2-2
abundance: .
v_gene: TRBV12-3/TRBV12-4
CDR3nt: TGTGCCAGCACCTTGACACCGAACACCGGGGAGCTGTTTTTT
CDR3aa: CASTLTPNTGELFF

d_gene: TRBD2
j_gene: TRBJ2-7
abundance: .
v_gene: TRBV20-1
CDR3nt: TGCAGTGCTTCCCAACTAGCGGGGGTCAACGAGCAGTACTTC
CDR3aa: CSASQLAGVNEQYF

d_gene: .
j_gene: TRBJ2-5
abundance: many
v_gene: TRBV10-3
CDR3nt: TGTGCCATCAGCCCGGCTCAAGAGACCCAGTACTTC
CDR3aa: CAISPAQETQYF

d_gene: .
j_gene: TRBJ2-7
abundance: many
v_gene: TRBV29-1
CDR3nt: TGCAGCGTTGAAATCCCCAACTACGAGCAGTACTTC
CDR3aa: CSVEIPNYEQYF

d_gene: .
j_gene: TRBJ2-2
abundance: many
v_gene: TRBV24-1
CDR3nt: TGTGCCACCAGTGATTCCAGCTCCGGGGAGCTGTTTTTT
CDR3aa: CATSDSSSGELFF

d_gene: TRBD1
j_gene: TRBJ2-7
abundance: few
v_gene: TRBV4-2
CDR3nt: TGTGCCAGCAGCGCGGACAGGGGGCAATACGAGCAGTACTTC
CDR3aa: CASSADRGQYEQYF

d_gene: TRBD2
j_gene: TRBJ2-7
abundance: .
v_gene: TRBV12-3/TRBV12-4
CDR3nt: TGTGCCAGCAGTTCAGGACTAGCGGGAGAGGACGAGCAGTACTTC
CDR3aa: CASSSGLAGEDEQYF

d_gene: TRBD1
j_gene: TRBJ1-3
abundance: .
v_gene: TRBV7-2
CDR3nt: TGTGCCAGCAGCGGACAGGGGCCTGCTACCTCTGGAAACACCATATATTTT
CDR3aa: CASSGQGPATSGNTIYF

d_gene: .
j_gene: TRBJ1-1
abundance: .
v_gene: TRBV3-1
CDR3nt: TGTGCCAGCAGTAGTACACCAGAGAACACTGAAGCTTTCTTT
CDR3aa: CASSSTPENTEAFF

d_gene: .
j_gene: TRBJ1-1
abundance: many
v_gene: TRBV29-1
CDR3nt: TGCAGCGTTCAGCATAACAGAGAAGCTTTCTTT
CDR3aa: CSVQHNREAFF

d_gene: .
j_gene: TRBJ1-2
abundance: .
v_gene: TRBV29-1
CDR3nt: TGCAGCGTTGGTTTGGGGGAGGTTGATGGCTACACCTTC
CDR3aa: CSVGLGEVDGYTF

d_gene: TRBD1
j_gene: TRBJ1-2
abundance: many
v_gene: TRBV7-9
CDR3nt: TGTGCCAGCAGCTATGGACAGGCCCACTATGGCTACACCTTC
CDR3aa: CASSYGQAHYGYTF

d_gene: .
j_gene: TRBJ2-6
abundance: many
v_gene: TRBV9
CDR3nt: TGTGCCAGCAGCGCAGGGCCCACTGGGGCCAACGTCCTGACTTTC
CDR3aa: CASSAGPTGANVLTF

d_gene: TRBD1
j_gene: TRBJ2-7
abundance: .
v_gene: TRBV20-1
CDR3nt: TGCAGTGCTAGCGGGCAGGGGGCGGGTTACGAGCAGTACTTC
CDR3aa: CSASGQGAGYEQYF

d_gene: .
j_gene: TRBJ1-2
abundance: many
v_gene: TRBV4-1
CDR3nt: TGCGCCAGCAGCCACGGAGGATACTATGGCTACACCTTC
CDR3aa: CASSHGGYYGYTF

d_gene: .
j_gene: TRBJ2-7
abundance: .
v_gene: TRBV9
CDR3nt: TGTGCCGGCAGCGTGTTAGCGGTCTCCTACGAGCAGTACTTC
CDR3aa: CAGSVLAVSYEQYF

d_gene: .
j_gene: TRBJ1-2
abundance: .
v_gene: TRBV10-2
CDR3nt: TGCGCCAGCAGTGAGTCGCAGGTGGTAGGCTACACCTTC
CDR3aa: CASSESQVVGYTF

d_gene: .
j_gene: TRBJ1-1
abundance: many
v_gene: TRBV2
CDR3nt: TGTGCCAGCAGTAAGGGCAGGGGCACGGTTGAAGCTTTCTTT
CDR3aa: CASSKGRGTVEAFF

d_gene: .
j_gene: TRBJ2-2
abundance: few
v_gene: TRBV2
CDR3nt: TGTGCCAGCAGTGACCCTGGTGATGTGGGCGGGGAGCTGTTTTTT
CDR3aa: CASSDPGDVGGELFF

d_gene: .
j_gene: TRBJ1-3
abundance: .
v_gene: TRBV6-1
CDR3nt: TGTGCCAGCAGGCCTAGGGGTGGAGGAAACACCATATATTTT
CDR3aa: CASRPRGGGNTIYF

d_gene: .
j_gene: TRBJ1-4
abundance: .
v_gene: TRBV15
CDR3nt: TGTGCCACCAGCAGGGAAGAAAAACTGTCTTTT
CDR3aa: CATSREEKLSF

d_gene: .
j_gene: TRBJ2-5
abundance: .
v_gene: TRBV18
CDR3nt: TGTGCCAGCTCACCTGCCGGGCTGTCGGAGACCCAGTACTTC
CDR3aa: CASSPAGLSETQYF

d_gene: TRBD2
j_gene: TRBJ2-5
abundance: .
v_gene: TRBV7-9
CDR3nt: TGTGCCAGCAGCTCCCCTAGCGGACAAGAGACCCAGTACTTC
CDR3aa: CASSSPSGQETQYF

d_gene: TRBD1
j_gene: TRBJ1-3
abundance: .
v_gene: TRBV7-6
CDR3nt: TGTGCCAGCAGCTCCCAACAGGGGGCCAGATCTGGAAACACCATATATTTT
CDR3aa: CASSSQQGARSGNTIYF

d_gene: TRBD1
j_gene: TRBJ1-2
abundance: many
v_gene: TRBV12-3/TRBV12-4
CDR3nt: TGTGCCAGCAGACAGGGGGCCTATGGCTACACCTTC
CDR3aa: CASRQGAYGYTF

d_gene: .
j_gene: TRBJ1-4
abundance: .
v_gene: TRBV10-3
CDR3nt: TGTGCCATCAGTGAGTCAAAGGGGAATGAAAAACTGTTTTTT
CDR3aa: CAISESKGNEKLFF

d_gene: .
j_gene: TRBJ1-6
abundance: .
v_gene: TRBV7-2
CDR3nt: TGTGCCAGCAGCTTAGCGTCGGGGGGGGAATCACCCCTCCACTTT
CDR3aa: CASSLASGGESPLHF

d_gene: .
j_gene: TRBJ1-6
abundance: .
v_gene: TRBV19
CDR3nt: TGTGCCAGTAGTATGGACAGTCGATCACCCCTCCACTTT
CDR3aa: CASSMDSRSPLHF

d_gene: .
j_gene: TRBJ2-7
abundance: few
v_gene: TRBV5-1
CDR3nt: TGCGCCAGCAGCTTGGATAAGGGAGGCGCCTACGAGCAGTACTTC
CDR3aa: CASSLDKGGAYEQYF

d_gene: .
j_gene: TRBJ2-5
abundance: .
v_gene: TRBV20-1
CDR3nt: TGCAGTGCTAGGAGGCCGGCGGGGGCTCAAAGGGAGACCCAGTACTTC
CDR3aa: CSARRPAGAQRETQYF